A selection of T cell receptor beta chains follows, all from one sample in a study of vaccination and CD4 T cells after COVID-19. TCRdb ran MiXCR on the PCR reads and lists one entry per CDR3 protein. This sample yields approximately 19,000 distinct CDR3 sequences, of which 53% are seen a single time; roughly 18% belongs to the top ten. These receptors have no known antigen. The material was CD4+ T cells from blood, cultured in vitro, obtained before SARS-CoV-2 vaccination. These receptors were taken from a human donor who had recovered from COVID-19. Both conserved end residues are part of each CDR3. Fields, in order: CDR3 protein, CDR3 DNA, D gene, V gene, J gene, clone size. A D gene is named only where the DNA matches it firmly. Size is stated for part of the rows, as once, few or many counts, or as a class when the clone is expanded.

CDR3 protein: CASTPGTGAMGPQHF
CDR3 DNA: TGTGCCAGCACCCCGGGTACGGGGGCTATGGGGCCCCAGCATTTT
D gene: .
V gene: TRBV27
J gene: TRBJ1-5
clone size: .

CDR3 protein: CATSDSLGRQYF
CDR3 DNA: TGTGCCACCAGTGACTCCCTTGGCAGGCAGTACTTC
D gene: .
V gene: TRBV24-1
J gene: TRBJ2-7
clone size: .

CDR3 protein: CASRRIAATQDTQYF
CDR3 DNA: TGTGCCAGCAGAAGGATAGCGGCGACCCAAGATACGCAGTATTTT
D gene: .
V gene: TRBV6-2/TRBV6-3
J gene: TRBJ2-3
clone size: .

CDR3 protein: CASMGGTGHTGELFF
CDR3 DNA: TGTGCCAGTATGGGCGGGACAGGGCACACCGGGGAGCTGTTTTTT
D gene: TRBD1
V gene: TRBV19
J gene: TRBJ2-2
clone size: .

CDR3 protein: CASSAAGTGGQPQHF
CDR3 DNA: TGTGCCAGTAGTGCCGCCGGGACCGGGGGACAGCCCCAGCATTTT
D gene: .
V gene: TRBV19
J gene: TRBJ1-5
clone size: few

CDR3 protein: CSAVSGRTGNEQFF
CDR3 DNA: TGCAGTGCTGTTAGCGGGAGGACGGGGAATGAGCAGTTCTTC
D gene: TRBD2
V gene: TRBV20-1
J gene: TRBJ2-1
clone size: few

CDR3 protein: CASSLVDRGGGYTF
CDR3 DNA: TGCGCCAGCAGCTTGGTGGACAGGGGCGGCGGCTACACCTTC
D gene: TRBD1
V gene: TRBV5-1
J gene: TRBJ1-2
clone size: few

CDR3 protein: CASSGKSDRAFTEAFF
CDR3 DNA: TGTGCCAGCAGCGGAAAGTCGGACAGGGCTTTCACTGAAGCTTTCTTT
D gene: TRBD1
V gene: TRBV7-2
J gene: TRBJ1-1
clone size: .

CDR3 protein: CASSPLVDRGRETQYF
CDR3 DNA: TGTGCCAGCAGTCCACTCGTCGACAGGGGGCGAGAGACCCAGTACTTC
D gene: TRBD1
V gene: TRBV27
J gene: TRBJ2-5
clone size: few

CDR3 protein: CASSEQASQGYGYTF
CDR3 DNA: TGCGCCAGCAGTGAACAGGCTAGTCAGGGCTATGGCTACACCTTC
D gene: .
V gene: TRBV5-1
J gene: TRBJ1-2
clone size: few

CDR3 protein: CASSQNGGRNTEAFF
CDR3 DNA: TGTGCCAGCAGCCAGAATGGGGGCAGGAACACTGAAGCTTTCTTT
D gene: .
V gene: TRBV6-1
J gene: TRBJ1-1
clone size: large

CDR3 protein: CATSEPGTPGGYTF
CDR3 DNA: TGTGCCACCAGTGAACCCGGGACTCCCGGCGGCTACACCTTC
D gene: .
V gene: TRBV24-1
J gene: TRBJ1-2
clone size: .

CDR3 protein: CASSLVFRGADTEAFF
CDR3 DNA: TGTGCCAGCAGCTTAGTATTCCGGGGTGCGGACACTGAAGCTTTCTTT
D gene: .
V gene: TRBV7-9
J gene: TRBJ1-1
clone size: few

CDR3 protein: CASTLTGKGYSPLHF
CDR3 DNA: TGTGCCAGCACCTTGACAGGGAAGGGTTATTCACCCCTCCACTTT
D gene: TRBD1
V gene: TRBV11-3
J gene: TRBJ1-6
clone size: few

CDR3 protein: CATSRGQGGGRGAFF
CDR3 DNA: TGTGCCACCAGCCGGGGACAGGGGGGCGGTCGGGGAGCTTTCTTT
D gene: TRBD1
V gene: TRBV15
J gene: TRBJ1-1
clone size: .

CDR3 protein: CSARAHSNQGSPLHF
CDR3 DNA: TGCAGTGCTAGAGCTCATAGCAACCAAGGTTCACCCCTCCACTTT
D gene: .
V gene: TRBV20-1
J gene: TRBJ1-6
clone size: .

CDR3 protein: CASSTVTGGFGANVLTF
CDR3 DNA: TGTGCCAGTAGTACCGTGACAGGGGGTTTTGGGGCCAACGTCCTGACTTTC
D gene: TRBD1
V gene: TRBV19
J gene: TRBJ2-6
clone size: .

CDR3 protein: CSAADGAYNSPLHF
CDR3 DNA: TGCAGTGCTGCGGACGGTGCTTATAATTCACCCCTCCACTTT
D gene: .
V gene: TRBV20-1
J gene: TRBJ1-6
clone size: few

CDR3 protein: CASSDRNEKLFF
CDR3 DNA: TGTGCCAGTAGTGACAGGAATGAAAAACTGTTTTTT
D gene: .
V gene: TRBV19
J gene: TRBJ1-4
clone size: .

CDR3 protein: CASANRGSNYGYTF
CDR3 DNA: TGTGCCAGCGCTAACAGGGGGTCTAACTATGGCTACACCTTC
D gene: TRBD1
V gene: TRBV27
J gene: TRBJ1-2
clone size: .

CDR3 protein: CASSLEYEQYF
CDR3 DNA: TGTGCCAGCAGTCTCGAATACGAGCAGTACTTC
D gene: .
V gene: TRBV6-2/TRBV6-3
J gene: TRBJ2-7
clone size: few

CDR3 protein: CASRGPGEYEQYF
CDR3 DNA: TGTGCCAGTCGCGGGCCAGGGGAATACGAGCAGTACTTC
D gene: .
V gene: TRBV19
J gene: TRBJ2-7
clone size: once

CDR3 protein: CASSLTGAVNTEAFF
CDR3 DNA: TGTGCCAGCAGCCTGACAGGGGCTGTGAACACTGAAGCTTTCTTT
D gene: TRBD1
V gene: TRBV7-9
J gene: TRBJ1-1
clone size: few

CDR3 protein: CASSDLFGRSSYEQYF
CDR3 DNA: TGCGCCAGCAGTGATTTATTCGGGCGGAGCTCCTACGAGCAGTACTTC
D gene: .
V gene: TRBV10-2
J gene: TRBJ2-7
clone size: medium-sized

CDR3 protein: CATHTPGFFGYTF
CDR3 DNA: TGTGCCACCCACACCCCGGGGTTTTTCGGCTACACCTTC
D gene: .
V gene: TRBV19
J gene: TRBJ1-2
clone size: .

CDR3 protein: CSAMSPAGPPADTQYF
CDR3 DNA: TGCAGTGCTATGTCCCCCGCGGGGCCTCCCGCAGATACGCAGTATTTT
D gene: .
V gene: TRBV20-1
J gene: TRBJ2-3
clone size: few

CDR3 protein: CASSPRGNTEAFF
CDR3 DNA: TGCGCCAGCAGCCCAAGGGGTAACACTGAAGCTTTCTTT
D gene: .
V gene: TRBV5-1
J gene: TRBJ1-1
clone size: few

CDR3 protein: CASSISVGQGNQPQHF
CDR3 DNA: TGTGCCAGTAGTATAAGTGTGGGGCAGGGCAATCAGCCCCAGCATTTT
D gene: .
V gene: TRBV19
J gene: TRBJ1-5
clone size: .

CDR3 protein: CASRPTGARGNQPQHF
CDR3 DNA: TGTGCCAGTAGACCGACAGGGGCTCGAGGCAATCAGCCCCAGCATTTT
D gene: TRBD1
V gene: TRBV19
J gene: TRBJ1-5
clone size: .

CDR3 protein: CASSESWAVANYGYTF
CDR3 DNA: TGTGCCAGCAGTGAGAGCTGGGCGGTGGCTAACTATGGCTACACCTTC
D gene: .
V gene: TRBV2
J gene: TRBJ1-2
clone size: .

CDR3 protein: CASSRTSGSYNEQFF
CDR3 DNA: TGTGCCAGCAGCCGGACTAGCGGCTCCTACAATGAGCAGTTCTTC
D gene: TRBD2
V gene: TRBV11-3
J gene: TRBJ2-1
clone size: .

CDR3 protein: CASHAGQGSGEQFF
CDR3 DNA: TGTGCCAGCCACGCGGGACAGGGGTCGGGTGAGCAGTTCTTC
D gene: TRBD1
V gene: TRBV6-1
J gene: TRBJ2-1
clone size: few

CDR3 protein: CASRQSPRTEAFF
CDR3 DNA: TGTGCCAGCAGACAGTCGCCACGCACTGAAGCTTTCTTT
D gene: .
V gene: TRBV6-2/TRBV6-3
J gene: TRBJ1-1
clone size: few

CDR3 protein: CASRVQETQYF
CDR3 DNA: TGTGCCAGCAGGGTTCAAGAGACCCAGTACTTC
D gene: .
V gene: TRBV2
J gene: TRBJ2-5
clone size: .

CDR3 protein: CATSDEGVNYGYTF
CDR3 DNA: TGTGCCACCAGTGATGAGGGGGTTAACTATGGCTACACCTTC
D gene: .
V gene: TRBV24-1
J gene: TRBJ1-2
clone size: few

CDR3 protein: CASSAGLAGGPYEQYF
CDR3 DNA: TGTGCCAGCAGCGCGGGACTAGCGGGAGGACCCTACGAGCAGTACTTC
D gene: TRBD2
V gene: TRBV7-8
J gene: TRBJ2-7
clone size: few

CDR3 protein: CASSSLGLAGGLDTQYF
CDR3 DNA: TGTGCCAGCAGTTCCCTAGGACTAGCGGGAGGTCTAGATACGCAGTATTTT
D gene: TRBD2
V gene: TRBV27
J gene: TRBJ2-3
clone size: .

CDR3 protein: CASSQATDTQYF
CDR3 DNA: TGTGCCAGCAGCCAGGCCACAGATACGCAGTATTTT
D gene: .
V gene: TRBV7-2
J gene: TRBJ2-3
clone size: .

CDR3 protein: CASSPQYEQYF
CDR3 DNA: TGTGCCAGCAGCCCCCAGTACGAGCAGTACTTC
D gene: .
V gene: TRBV7-9
J gene: TRBJ2-7
clone size: .

CDR3 protein: CASSRRQAYGYTF
CDR3 DNA: TGTGCCAGCAGTCGCCGACAGGCCTATGGCTACACCTTC
D gene: .
V gene: TRBV6-1
J gene: TRBJ1-2
clone size: few

CDR3 protein: CASSPSTGGTEAFF
CDR3 DNA: TGTGCCAGCAGTCCCTCCACAGGGGGCACTGAAGCTTTCTTT
D gene: TRBD1
V gene: TRBV27
J gene: TRBJ1-1
clone size: .

CDR3 protein: CASTLRTSGGYNEQFF
CDR3 DNA: TGTGCCAGTACCCTTCGGACTAGCGGGGGATACAATGAGCAGTTCTTC
D gene: TRBD2
V gene: TRBV19
J gene: TRBJ2-1
clone size: .

CDR3 protein: CASSPSPGGREKLFF
CDR3 DNA: TGTGCCAGCAGTCCGTCACCAGGGGGCCGGGAAAAACTGTTTTTT
D gene: TRBD1
V gene: TRBV27
J gene: TRBJ1-4
clone size: .

CDR3 protein: CASSPSRSTDTQYF
CDR3 DNA: TGTGCCAGCAGCCCCTCGAGAAGCACAGATACGCAGTATTTT
D gene: .
V gene: TRBV7-8
J gene: TRBJ2-3
clone size: few

CDR3 protein: CSGGQGLETQYF
CDR3 DNA: TGCAGTGGGGGACAGGGATTGGAGACCCAGTACTTC
D gene: TRBD1
V gene: TRBV20-1
J gene: TRBJ2-5
clone size: .

CDR3 protein: CASRMSASNYGYTF
CDR3 DNA: TGTGCCAGTCGGATGTCAGCGTCTAACTATGGCTACACCTTC
D gene: .
V gene: TRBV6-1
J gene: TRBJ1-2
clone size: .

CDR3 protein: CASSYGREWRGGDTEAFF
CDR3 DNA: TGTGCCAGCAGTTACGGGCGAGAATGGCGGGGAGGCGACACTGAAGCTTTCTTT
D gene: .
V gene: TRBV6-2/TRBV6-3
J gene: TRBJ1-1
clone size: .